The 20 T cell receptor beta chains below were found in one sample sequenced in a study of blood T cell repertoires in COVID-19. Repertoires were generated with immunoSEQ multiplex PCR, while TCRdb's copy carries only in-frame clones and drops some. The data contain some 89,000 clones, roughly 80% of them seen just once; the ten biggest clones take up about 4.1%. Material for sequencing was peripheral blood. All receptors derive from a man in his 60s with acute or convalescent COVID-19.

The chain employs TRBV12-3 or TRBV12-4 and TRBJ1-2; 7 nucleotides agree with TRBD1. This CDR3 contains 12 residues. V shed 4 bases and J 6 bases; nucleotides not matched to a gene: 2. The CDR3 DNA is TGTGCCAGCAGTTCAGGGGGGAATGGCTACACCTTC. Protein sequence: CASSSGGNGYTF.

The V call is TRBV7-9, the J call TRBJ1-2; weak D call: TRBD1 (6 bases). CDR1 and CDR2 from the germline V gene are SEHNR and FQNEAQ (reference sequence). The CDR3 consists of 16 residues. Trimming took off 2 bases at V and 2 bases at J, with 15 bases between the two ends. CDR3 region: CASSLIESRGNYGYTF. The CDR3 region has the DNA TGTGCCAGCAGCTTAATCGAGTCCAGGGGAAACTATGGCTACACCTTC.

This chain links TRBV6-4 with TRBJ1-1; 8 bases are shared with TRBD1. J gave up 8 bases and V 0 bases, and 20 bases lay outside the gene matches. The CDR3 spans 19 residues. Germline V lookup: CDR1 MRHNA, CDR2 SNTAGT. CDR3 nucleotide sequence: TGTGCCAGCAGTGACTCGACCACATGGGTAAGACAGGGGCGGATAGAAGCTTTCTTT. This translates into CASSDSTTWVRQGRIEAFF.

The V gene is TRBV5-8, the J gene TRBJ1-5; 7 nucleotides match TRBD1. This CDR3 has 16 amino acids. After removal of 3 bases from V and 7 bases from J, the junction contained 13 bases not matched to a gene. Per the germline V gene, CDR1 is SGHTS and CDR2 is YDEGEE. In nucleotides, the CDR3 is TGTGCCAGCAGCTCCCTCGGAGGGGACAGTCAGCAGCCCCAGCATTTT. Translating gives CASSSLGGDSQQPQHF. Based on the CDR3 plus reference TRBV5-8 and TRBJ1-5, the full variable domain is EAGVTQSPTHLIKTRGQQATLRCSPISGHTSVYWYQQALGLGLQFLLWYDEGEERNRGNFPPRFSGRQFPNYSSELNVNALELEDSALYLCASSSLGGDSQQPQHFGDGTRLSIL.

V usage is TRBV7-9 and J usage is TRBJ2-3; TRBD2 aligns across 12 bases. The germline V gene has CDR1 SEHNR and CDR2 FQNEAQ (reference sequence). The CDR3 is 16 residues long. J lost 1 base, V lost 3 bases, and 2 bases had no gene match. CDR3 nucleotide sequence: TGTGCCAGCAGCTTTGGACTAGCGGGGCGCACAGATACGCAGTATTTT. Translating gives CASSFGLAGRTDTQYF.

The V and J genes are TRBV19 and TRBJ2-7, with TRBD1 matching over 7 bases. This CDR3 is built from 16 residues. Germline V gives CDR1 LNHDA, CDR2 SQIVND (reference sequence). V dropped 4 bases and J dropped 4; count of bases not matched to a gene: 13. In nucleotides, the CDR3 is TGTGCCAGTAGTACAACGACAGGGATCCTGGCTTACGAGCAGTACTTC. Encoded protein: CASSTTTGILAYEQYF.

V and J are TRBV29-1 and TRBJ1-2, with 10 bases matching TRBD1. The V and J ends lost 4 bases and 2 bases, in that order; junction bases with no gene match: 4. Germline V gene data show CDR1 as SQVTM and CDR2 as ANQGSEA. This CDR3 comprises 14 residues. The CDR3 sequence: CSVVPGQGNYGYTF. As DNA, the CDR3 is TGCAGCGTTGTTCCGGGACAGGGGAACTATGGCTACACCTTC.

The CDR3 DNA sequence: TGTGCCAGCAGTTTATCTACGCGCTACGAGCAGTACTTC. Translating it yields CASSLSTRYEQYF. V is TRBV12-3 or TRBV12-4 and J is TRBJ2-7; no clear D. The CDR3 runs 13 residues. The V end was cut by 2 bases, the J end by 3 bases, with 8 bases between.

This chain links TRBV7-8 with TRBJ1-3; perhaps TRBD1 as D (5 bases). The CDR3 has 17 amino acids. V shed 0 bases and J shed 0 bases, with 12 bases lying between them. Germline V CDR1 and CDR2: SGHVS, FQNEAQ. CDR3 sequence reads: CASSLAWVGLSGNTIYF. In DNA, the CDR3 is TGTGCCAGCAGCTTAGCGTGGGTGGGGCTCTCTGGAAACACCATATATTTT.

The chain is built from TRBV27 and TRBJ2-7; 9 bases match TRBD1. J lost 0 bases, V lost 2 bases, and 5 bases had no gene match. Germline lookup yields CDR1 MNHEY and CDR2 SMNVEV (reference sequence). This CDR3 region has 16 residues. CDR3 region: CASSLRGTGLSYEQYF. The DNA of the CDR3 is TGTGCCAGCAGTTTACGGGGGACAGGGCTCTCCTACGAGCAGTACTTC.

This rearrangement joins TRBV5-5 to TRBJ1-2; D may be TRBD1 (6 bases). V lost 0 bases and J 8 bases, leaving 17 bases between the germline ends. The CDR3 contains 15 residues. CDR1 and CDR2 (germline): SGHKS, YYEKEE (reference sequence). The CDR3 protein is CASSLATGGESGYTF. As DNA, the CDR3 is TGTGCCAGCAGCTTGGCGACAGGTGGGGAGAGCGGCTACACCTTC.

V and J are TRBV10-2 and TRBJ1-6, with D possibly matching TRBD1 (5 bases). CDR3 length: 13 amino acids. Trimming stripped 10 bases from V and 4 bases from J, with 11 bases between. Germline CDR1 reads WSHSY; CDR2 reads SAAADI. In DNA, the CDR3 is TGCGCCACTGCCGACAGATATAATTCACCCCTCCACTTT. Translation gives CATADRYNSPLHF.

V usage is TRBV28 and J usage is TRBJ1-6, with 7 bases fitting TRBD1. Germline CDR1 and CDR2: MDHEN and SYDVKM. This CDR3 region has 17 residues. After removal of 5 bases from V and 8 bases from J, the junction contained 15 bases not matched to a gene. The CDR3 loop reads CASSLPLTGTADSPLHF. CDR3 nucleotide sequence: TGTGCCAGCAGTCTGCCCCTCACCGGGACAGCAGATTCACCCCTCCACTTT.

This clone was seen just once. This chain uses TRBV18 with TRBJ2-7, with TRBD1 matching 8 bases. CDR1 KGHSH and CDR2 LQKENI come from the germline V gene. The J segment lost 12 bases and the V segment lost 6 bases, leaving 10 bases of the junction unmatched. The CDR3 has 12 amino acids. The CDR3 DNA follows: TGTGCCAGCTCTCCCCCGACCGGGACAGGGTACTTC. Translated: CASSPPTGTGYF.

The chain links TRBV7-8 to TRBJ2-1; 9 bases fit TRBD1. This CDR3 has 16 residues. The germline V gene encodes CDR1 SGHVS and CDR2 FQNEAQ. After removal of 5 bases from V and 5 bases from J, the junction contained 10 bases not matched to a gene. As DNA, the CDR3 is TGTGCCAGCAGCCCCGTGCTGCGGGACAGGGACAATGAGCAGTTCTTC. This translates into CASSPVLRDRDNEQFF.

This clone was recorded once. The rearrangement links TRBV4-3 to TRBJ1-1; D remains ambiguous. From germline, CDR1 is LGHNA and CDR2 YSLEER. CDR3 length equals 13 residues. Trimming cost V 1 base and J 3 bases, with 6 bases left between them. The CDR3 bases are TGCGCCAGCAGCCAAGCTTTATACACTGAAGCTTTCTTT. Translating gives CASSQALYTEAFF.

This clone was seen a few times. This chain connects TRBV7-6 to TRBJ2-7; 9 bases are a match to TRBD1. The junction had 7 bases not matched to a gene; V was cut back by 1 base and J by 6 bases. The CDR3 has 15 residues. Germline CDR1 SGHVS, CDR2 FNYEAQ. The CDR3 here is CASSLDLGQGAEQYF. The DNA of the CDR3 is TGTGCCAGCAGCTTAGATCTGGGACAGGGAGCCGAGCAGTACTTC.

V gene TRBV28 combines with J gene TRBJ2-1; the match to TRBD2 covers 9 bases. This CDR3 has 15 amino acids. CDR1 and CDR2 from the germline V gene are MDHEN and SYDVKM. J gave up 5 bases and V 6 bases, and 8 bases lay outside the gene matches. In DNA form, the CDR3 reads TGTGCCAGCAGAACGAGACTAGCGGAACACAATGAGCAGTTCTTC. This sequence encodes CASRTRLAEHNEQFF.

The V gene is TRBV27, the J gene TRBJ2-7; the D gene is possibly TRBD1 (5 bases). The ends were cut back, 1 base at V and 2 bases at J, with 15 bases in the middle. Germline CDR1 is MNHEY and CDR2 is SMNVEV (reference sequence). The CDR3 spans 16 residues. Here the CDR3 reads CASSLLGWGPAYEQYF. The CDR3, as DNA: TGTGCCAGCAGTTTATTAGGTTGGGGCCCAGCCTACGAGCAGTACTTC.

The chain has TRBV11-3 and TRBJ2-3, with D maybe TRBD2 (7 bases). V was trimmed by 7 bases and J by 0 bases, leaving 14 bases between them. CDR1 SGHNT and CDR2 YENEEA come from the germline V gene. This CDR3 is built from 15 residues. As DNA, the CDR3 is TGTGCCAGCACCCTGAGGGGGGGTAGCACAGATACGCAGTATTTT. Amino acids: CASTLRGGSTDTQYF.